This record covers a single T cell receptor (beta chain). No antigen is known for it. TCRdb's table, derived via immunoSEQ multiplex PCR, lists solely in-frame clones and lacks some. Of about 160,000 clones in the sample, around 90% were seen once. The sample originates from a study of cytomegalovirus exposure and HLA in healthy donors. Germline V gene sequence: CDR1 MNHEY, CDR2 SVGAGI. This CDR3 is 14 amino acids long. With 0 bases removed from V and 4 bases from J, the gap between germline ends came to 9 bases. Study outcomes and limitations: Some TCR beta chains (over 150 of them) were listed as cytomegalovirus-associated.

The chain links TRBV6-5 to TRBJ1-2; D perhaps matches TRBD1 (5 bases). Sequences were obtained from PBMCs. The TCR sequence derives from a young man in good health and CMV-seronegative. CDR3 in DNA: TGTGCCAGCAGTTACTCACCCGACAGCTATGGCTACACCTTC. Translating it yields CASSYSPDSYGYTF.